Below are 20 T cell receptor beta chains sequenced from a single sample in a study of blood T cell repertoires in COVID-19. Method: immunoSEQ multiplex PCR; TCRdb's copy keeps in-frame clones and lacks some. The repertoire holds some 150,000 clones, with around 83% as singletons. The sequenced material came from PBMCs or T cells enriched from blood (not recorded which). The receptors originated from a man aged 50 to 59 who had recovered from COVID-19.

This rearrangement joins TRBV28 to TRBJ2-7, with 7 bases matching TRBD1. The CDR3 totals 14 residues. Germline V gene data show CDR1 as MDHEN and CDR2 as SYDVKM. The junction had 6 bases not matched to a gene; V was cut back by 6 bases and J by 1 base. The CDR3 loop is CASRQTGVSYEQYF. The CDR3 nucleotides are TGTGCCAGCAGGCAAACAGGGGTTTCCTACGAGCAGTACTTC.

This clone is a singleton in its sample. The chain couples TRBV28 to TRBJ1-2; TRBD1 aligns across 9 bases. Germline CDR1 MDHEN, CDR2 SYDVKM. The CDR3 extends over 17 amino acids. Trimming cost V 3 bases and J 9 bases; bases outside gene matches: 17. The CDR3: CASSLGGTGQFVASYTF. The CDR3 nucleotides read TGTGCCAGCAGTTTGGGCGGGACAGGGCAATTCGTGGCTAGCTACACCTTC.

The chain couples TRBV24-1 to TRBJ2-1; a weak D match, TRBD1 (5 bases). The CDR3 runs to 13 residues. Germline lookup yields CDR1 KGHDR and CDR2 SFDVKD. Deletions cut 5 bases from V and 1 base from J, with 5 bases between. CDR3 protein: CATSGQSYNEQFF. CDR3 DNA sequence: TGTGCCACCAGTGGACAGTCCTACAATGAGCAGTTCTTC.

This chain joins TRBV5-1 and TRBJ1-4, with 7 bases aligning to TRBD1. With V trimmed by 1 base and J by 0 bases, 6 bases remained unmatched. This CDR3 is 17 amino acids long. The germline V gene encodes CDR1 SGHRS and CDR2 YFSETQ. Here the CDR3 reads CASSLTGEPATNEKLFF. CDR3 nucleotide sequence: TGCGCCAGCAGCTTGACAGGGGAACCGGCAACTAATGAAAAACTGTTTTTT.

V is TRBV5-5 and J is TRBJ2-7; D not certain. V lost 1 base, J lost 2 bases, and 13 bases lay in between. In germline, CDR1 is SGHKS, CDR2 YYEKEE (reference sequence). The CDR3 length is 15 residues. CDR3 sequence: CASSLQITAAYEQYF. The CDR3 coding sequence is TGTGCCAGCAGCTTGCAAATTACAGCAGCCTACGAGCAGTACTTC. Combining the CDR3 with reference TRBV5-5 and TRBJ2-7 gives the whole variable domain DAGVTQSPTHLIKTRGQQVTLRCSPISGHKSVSWYQQVLGQGPQFIFQYYEKEERGRGNFPDRFSARQFPNYSSELNVNALLLGDSALYLCASSLQITAAYEQYFGPGTRLTVT.

The genes are TRBV2 and TRBJ2-5; 7 bases fit TRBD2. Trimming removed 4 bases from V and 10 bases from J; junction bases left unmatched: 18. CDR3 length: 16 amino acids. Looked up from germline, CDR1 is SNHLY and CDR2 is FYNNEI. The CDR3 loop reads CASSGGLAESQVGQYF. As DNA, the CDR3 is TGTGCCAGCAGTGGGGGCCTAGCGGAGTCTCAGGTGGGCCAGTACTTC.

This chain connects TRBV15 to TRBJ2-5; D is possibly TRBD1 (6 bases). Germline CDR1 is LNHNV and CDR2 is YYDKDF (reference sequence). Trimming took off 1 base at V and 1 base at J, with 16 bases between the two ends. The CDR3 has 17 residues. Here the CDR3 reads CATSRGGPGQPQETQYF. CDR3 nucleotides: TGTGCCACCAGCAGAGGGGGTCCTGGACAGCCCCAAGAGACCCAGTACTTC.

The chain has TRBV19 and TRBJ1-5; D is possibly TRBD1 (6 bases). This CDR3 has 15 amino acids. The V gene's germline CDR1 is LNHDA and CDR2 SQIVND (reference sequence). V lost 5 bases to trimming and J lost 5 bases, with 16 bases between them. DNA for the CDR3: TGTGCCAGTAGTTACGGGGACATCCCTTATCAGCCCCAGCATTTT. This codes for CASSYGDIPYQPQHF.

The V call is TRBV5-1, the J call TRBJ2-2; D is perhaps TRBD2 (6 bases). The length of the CDR3 is 15 residues. CDR1 SGHRS and CDR2 YFSETQ come from the germline V gene. V lost 4 bases and J lost 0, with 10 bases in between. The CDR3 spells CASSMGLSNTGELFF. The CDR3 bases are TGCGCCAGCAGCATGGGACTGTCGAACACCGGGGAGCTGTTTTTT. The whole variable domain, remainder taken from reference TRBV5-1 and TRBJ2-2, is KAGVTQTPRYLIKTRGQQVTLSCSPISGHRSVSWYQQTPGQGLQFLFEYFSETQRNKGNFPGRFSGRQFSNSRSEMNVSTLELGDSALYLCASSMGLSNTGELFFGEGSRLTVL.

The chain combines TRBV25-1 with TRBJ1-2, with D maybe TRBD1 (6 bases). Per the germline V gene, CDR1 is MGHDK and CDR2 is SYGVNS. The V end was cut by 5 bases, the J end by 4 bases, with 14 bases between. This CDR3 spans 14 amino acids. The CDR3 is CASSPGATAYGYTF. CDR3 DNA sequence: TGTGCCAGCAGTCCAGGGGCGACGGCCTATGGCTACACCTTC.

For this clone: Other DNA variants within this sample encode the same CDR3. The J gene is TRBJ1-2, the V gene TRBV18; TRBD1 matches at 8 bases. V shed 8 bases, J shed 4 bases, and the junction held 6 bases outside the gene matches. Germline-derived CDR1 and CDR2 are KGHSH and LQKENI. There are 13 residues in the CDR3. The CDR3 DNA is TGTGCCAGCGCAGACAGGGGCTCCTATGGCTACACCTTC. Encoded protein: CASADRGSYGYTF.

This chain uses TRBV11-2 with TRBJ1-2; D remains unclear. The CDR3 is 14 residues long. CDR1 and CDR2 (germline): SGHAT, FQNNGV. With 0 bases removed from V and 7 bases from J, the gap between germline ends came to 12 bases. The CDR3 region is CASSLDRVRSGYTF. The CDR3 DNA sequence: TGTGCCAGCAGCTTAGATCGGGTGAGGAGTGGCTACACCTTC.

The chain has TRBV10-1 and TRBJ1-1; TRBD1 matches 7 bases. Germline loops: CDR1 WNHNN, CDR2 SYGVQD (reference sequence). This CDR3 has 16 residues. Trimming cost V 2 bases and J 3 bases; bases outside gene matches: 9. The CDR3 nucleotides are TGCGCCAGCAGTGAGACTCCGGGACAGCCACACACTGAAGCTTTCTTT. This translates into CASSETPGQPHTEAFF.

The gene calls are TRBV6-5 and TRBJ1-1; D is undetermined. This CDR3 comprises 14 residues. Trimming removed 5 bases at V and 1 base at J, with 11 bases between. Germline V gene sequence: CDR1 MNHEY, CDR2 SVGAGI. CDR3 residues: CASSPVAGNTEAFF. Written as DNA, the CDR3 is TGTGCCAGCAGTCCGGTGGCAGGGAACACTGAAGCTTTCTTT.

About this clone: Distinct nucleotide sequences in the sample also encode this CDR3. The chain joins TRBV9 to TRBJ2-3, with TRBD1 as a possible D gene (6 bases). Germline loops: CDR1 SGDLS, CDR2 YYNGEE. The CDR3 loop spans 16 amino acids. The V end was cut by 2 bases, the J end by 2 bases, with 15 bases between. For the CDR3, the DNA is TGTGCCAGCAGCGTCGGAGACAGGTCTTACACAGATACGCAGTATTTT. Translated, it gives CASSVGDRSYTDTQYF.

With respect to this clone: The same CDR3 is also encoded by other DNA sequences in this sample. The chain has TRBV9 and TRBJ2-1; 16 nucleotides align to TRBD2. V lost 0 bases, J lost 1 base, and 4 bases stayed unmatched. CDR3 length: 19 residues. Germline loops: CDR1 SGDLS, CDR2 YYNGEE. The CDR3 DNA follows: TGTGCCAGCAGCGTAGAGGGACTAGCGGGGGGGCGGTCCTACAATGAGCAGTTCTTC. Protein: CASSVEGLAGGRSYNEQFF.

The rearrangement uses TRBV7-8 and TRBJ2-7; 7 nucleotides align to TRBD1. CDR3 length equals 14 residues. CDR1 SGHVS and CDR2 FQNEAQ come from the germline V gene. J lost 7 bases, V lost 1 base, and 7 bases had no gene match. Here the CDR3 reads CASSLVLRQGEQYF. The CDR3 nucleotides are TGTGCCAGCAGCTTAGTTCTTAGACAGGGAGAGCAGTACTTC. Supplemented by reference TRBV7-8 and TRBJ2-7, the full variable domain reads GAGVSQSPRYKVAKRGQDVALRCDPISGHVSLFWYQQALGQGPEFLTYFQNEAQLDKSGLPSDRFFAERPEGSVSTLKIQRTQQEDSAVYLCASSLVLRQGEQYFGPGTRLTVT.

This clone was found once. J is TRBJ1-3 and V is TRBV6-5; D possibly corresponds to TRBD1 (6 bases). V dropped 6 bases and J dropped 0 bases, with 9 bases sitting between them. The CDR3 spans 14 residues. Per the germline V gene, CDR1 is MNHEY and CDR2 is SVGAGI. CDR3 DNA sequence: TGTGCCAGCAGGCAGACAGGCTCTGGAAACACCATATATTTT. Translating gives CASRQTGSGNTIYF.

This chain connects TRBV19 to TRBJ1-1, with no clear D. Trimming took 5 bases from V and 0 from J, leaving 7 bases between them. This CDR3 has 13 amino acids. Germline CDR1 and CDR2: LNHDA and SQIVND (reference sequence). Here the CDR3 DNA reads TGTGCCAGTAGTTTCACTCTGAACACTGAAGCTTTCTTT. It translates to CASSFTLNTEAFF.

The rearrangement joins TRBV9 to TRBJ2-3; possible D gene TRBD1, 5 bases. This CDR3 spans 15 amino acids. CDR1 and CDR2 (germline): SGDLS, YYNGEE. V was cut by 0 bases and J by 0 bases, with 8 bases left in between. CDR3 in DNA: TGTGCCAGCAGCGTAGTAGGGGCTAGCACAGATACGCAGTATTTT. Translation: CASSVVGASTDTQYF.